One sample yielded the 10 T cell receptor beta chains listed below, sequenced in a study of T-cell reconstitution after alpha-beta-depleted transplantation in children (dated by TCRdb to about 2016). The treatment or condition label for this specimen denotes: allogeneic hematopoietic cell transplantation with graft depleted of TCRalphabeta T cells and CD19 B cells. The library was generated by PCR. Sequencer: Illumina HiSeq 2500. TCR libraries were prepared with molecular barcoding, using unique molecular identifiers to normalize TCRbeta repertoire quantification. Using fastp trimming at Q25 and MiXCR clonotype assembly, TCRdb reanalyzed the public sequencing data and kept in-frame beta chains. Rows are unified per CDR3 protein, each entry keeping the most common DNA and genes. For this sample the table gives approximately 500,000 distinct CDR3 sequences, of which around 27% were detected only once. Under 45% of the sample comes from the top ten.

Sequencing was performed on PBMCs, taken before TCRalphabeta/CD19-depleted stem cell transplant. The source is a boy under three years old with Wiskott-Aldrich syndrome, due to receive a stem cell transplant.

There are a few counts of this clonotype. This chain links TRBV7-9 with TRBJ2-5, with D perhaps given as TRBD1 or TRBD2 (5 bases each). The CDR3 extends over 16 amino acids. CDR1 and CDR2 (germline): SEHNR, FQNEAQ (reference sequence). Trimming removed 8 bases at V and 2 bases at J, with 21 bases between. The CDR3 nucleotides read TGTGCCAGCGGGGAGCCGCCCAGGGCCTTTCAAGAGACCCAGTACTTC. It specifies CASGEPPRAFQETQYF.

The V and J genes are TRBV20-1 and TRBJ2-1; D may correspond to TRBD1 or TRBD2 (6 bases each). Germline-derived CDR1 and CDR2 are DFQATT and SNEGSKA (reference sequence). Trimming removed 6 bases at V and 3 bases at J, with 18 bases between. The CDR3 totals 15 residues. The CDR3 loop reads CSAILQGGIYNEQFF. CDR3 in DNA: TGCAGTGCCATCCTACAGGGAGGAATCTACAATGAGCAGTTCTTC.

This clonotype was recorded a few times. The V gene is TRBV5-1, the J gene TRBJ1-5; D possibly corresponds to TRBD1 (5 bases). CDR1 and CDR2 (germline): SGHRS, YFSETQ. V dropped 1 base and J dropped 5 bases, with 13 bases sitting between them. This CDR3 spans 15 amino acids. DNA of the CDR3: TGCGCCAGCAGCTTGTCGGGCAGGGCCGATCAGCCCCAGCATTTT. Its protein product is CASSLSGRADQPQHF.

The chain has TRBV12-3 or TRBV12-4 and TRBJ1-1; 8 bases are shared with TRBD1. This CDR3 comprises 13 residues. V lost 8 bases to trimming and J lost 6 bases; unmatched junction nucleotides: 8. This CDR3 is CASGAQGASEAFF. The CDR3 region has the DNA TGTGCCAGCGGAGCTCAGGGGGCTTCTGAAGCTTTCTTT.

The V and J genes are TRBV6-5 and TRBJ2-1, with a weak D call TRBD1 (6 bases). Trimming removed 1 base from V and 5 bases from J, with 9 bases in between. The CDR3 loop spans 14 amino acids. Germline V gene lookup returns CDR1 MNHEY and CDR2 SVGAGI. CDR3 in DNA: TGTGCCAGCAGTTACTACAGGGAAAACAATGAGCAGTTCTTC. Translated, it gives CASSYYRENNEQFF.

The V gene is TRBV21-1, the J gene TRBJ2-1; the DNA was not used to check the table's D call, TRBD2. TRBV21-1 is a pseudogene locus. The CDR3 extends over 19 amino acids. The CDR3 sequence: CASTITGTSGRAGYNEQFF. The CDR3 nucleotides are TGTGCCAGCACCATTACCGGGACTAGCGGGAGGGCCGGTTACAATGAGCAGTTCTTC.

This clonotype was found a few times. The chain joins TRBV12-3 or TRBV12-4 to TRBJ2-2; 12 bases agree with TRBD2. The CDR3 consists of 18 residues. The V and J ends lost 2 bases and 8 bases, in that order; junction bases with no gene match: 12. The CDR3 nucleotides read TGTGCCAGCAGTTTAAGACTAGCGGGAGCGCTTTTAGTAGGGGAGCTGTTTTTT. Translated, it gives CASSLRLAGALLVGELFF.

This clonotype showed up just a few times. CDR3 nucleotides: TGTGCCAGCAGCCTACTAGCGGGAGGGCCCAGGCACCAAGAGACCCAGTACTTC. Translating gives CASSLLAGGPRHQETQYF. V and J are TRBV11-1 and TRBJ2-5, with 13 nucleotides matching TRBD2. Losses at the gene ends were 5 bases for V and 0 bases for J; bases not matched to a gene: 9. The CDR3 is made up of 18 amino acids. Germline CDR1 and CDR2: SGHAT and FQDESV (reference sequence).

The chain links TRBV5-1 to TRBJ2-7; 8 positions agree with TRBD1. V lost 0 bases, J lost 4 bases, and 3 bases stayed unmatched. The CDR3 has 14 amino acids. Looked up from germline, CDR1 is SGHRS and CDR2 is YFSETQ. CDR3 sequence reads: CASSLAGGQYEQYF. CDR3 in DNA: TGCGCCAGCAGCTTGGCAGGGGGCCAATACGAGCAGTACTTC. Combining the CDR3 with reference TRBV5-1 and TRBJ2-7 gives the whole variable domain KAGVTQTPRYLIKTRGQQVTLSCSPISGHRSVSWYQQTPGQGLQFLFEYFSETQRNKGNFPGRFSGRQFSNSRSEMNVSTLELGDSALYLCASSLAGGQYEQYFGPGTRLTVT.

The chain recombines TRBV7-3 with TRBJ2-1, with D possibly called TRBD1 or TRBD2 (5 bases each). The germline gives CDR1 SGHTA, CDR2 FQGTGA. The CDR3 spans 9 residues. CDR3 DNA: TGTCCCTGGGGGAGAGAGCAGTTCTTC. Translated: CPWGREQFF.